This T cell receptor beta chain was sequenced during a study of OX40 agonist ivuxolimab in advanced cancers. The overall study: Every 2 weeks, ivuxolimab was infused into the patients intravenously at between 0.01 and 10 mg/kg.

This CDR3 has 15 residues. Trimming cost V 4 bases and J 5 bases, with 18 bases left between them. The germline V gene encodes CDR1 SGDLS and CDR2 YYNGEE. Profiling relied on immunoSEQ multiplex PCR, and the TCRdb table lists in-frame clones only, not all of them. The table lists 98,000 or so clones, approximately 94% of them singletons. The starting material was CD4+ or CD8+ T cells sorted from blood, obtained in a trial of the OX40 agonist ivuxolimab. The chain joins TRBV9 to TRBJ1-1, with D tentatively TRBD1 (5 bases). The receptor was isolated from an adult with an advanced solid tumor such as melanoma, head and neck, liver or kidney cancer. DNA of the CDR3: TGTGCCAGCAGCCCGTATCCGGGGGGAGGTACTGAAGCTTTCTTT. Its protein is CASSPYPGGGTEAFF.